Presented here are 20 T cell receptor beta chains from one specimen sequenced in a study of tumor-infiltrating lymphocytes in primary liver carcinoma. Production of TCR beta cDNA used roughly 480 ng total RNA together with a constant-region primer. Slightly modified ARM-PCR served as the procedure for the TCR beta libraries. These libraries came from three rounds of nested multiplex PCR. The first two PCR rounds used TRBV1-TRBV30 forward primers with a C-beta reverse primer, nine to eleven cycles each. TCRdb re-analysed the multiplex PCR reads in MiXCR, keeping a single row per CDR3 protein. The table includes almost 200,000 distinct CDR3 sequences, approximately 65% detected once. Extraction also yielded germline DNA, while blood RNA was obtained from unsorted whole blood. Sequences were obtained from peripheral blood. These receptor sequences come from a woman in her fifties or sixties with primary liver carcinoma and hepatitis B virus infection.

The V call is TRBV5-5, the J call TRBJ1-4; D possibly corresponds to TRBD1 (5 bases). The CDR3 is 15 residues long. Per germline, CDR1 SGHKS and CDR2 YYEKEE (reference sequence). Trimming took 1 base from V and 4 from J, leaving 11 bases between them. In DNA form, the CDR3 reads TGTGCCAGCAGCTTGTTGGGGGGGTATAATGAAAAACTGTTTTTT. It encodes CASSLLGGYNEKLFF.

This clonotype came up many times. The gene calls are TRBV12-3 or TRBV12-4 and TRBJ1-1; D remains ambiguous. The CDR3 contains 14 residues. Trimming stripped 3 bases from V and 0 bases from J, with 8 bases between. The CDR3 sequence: CASSFGWMNTEAFF. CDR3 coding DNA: TGTGCCAGCAGTTTTGGGTGGATGAACACTGAAGCTTTCTTT.

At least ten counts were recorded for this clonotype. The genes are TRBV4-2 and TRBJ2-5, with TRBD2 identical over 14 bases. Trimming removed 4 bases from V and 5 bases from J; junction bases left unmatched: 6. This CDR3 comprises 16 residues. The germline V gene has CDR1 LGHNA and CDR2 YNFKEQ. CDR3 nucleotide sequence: TGTGCCAGCAGCCTCGGGACTAGCGGGAGAGGTGAGACCCAGTACTTC. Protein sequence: CASSLGTSGRGETQYF.

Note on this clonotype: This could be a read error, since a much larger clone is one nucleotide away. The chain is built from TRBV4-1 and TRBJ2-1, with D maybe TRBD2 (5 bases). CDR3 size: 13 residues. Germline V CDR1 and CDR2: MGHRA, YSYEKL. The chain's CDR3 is CASTHPAGNAQFF. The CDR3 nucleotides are TGCGCCAGCACCCACCCTGCGGGTAATGCGCAGTTCTTC.

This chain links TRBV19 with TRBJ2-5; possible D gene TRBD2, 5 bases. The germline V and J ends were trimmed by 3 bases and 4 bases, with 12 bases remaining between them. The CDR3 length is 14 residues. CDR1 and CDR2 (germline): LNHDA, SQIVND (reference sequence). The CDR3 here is CASSIDGGSETQYF. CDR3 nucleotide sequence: TGTGCCAGTAGTATTGATGGAGGATCAGAGACCCAGTACTTC.

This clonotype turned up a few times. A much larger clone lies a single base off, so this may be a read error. The CDR3 is CASSSPGAGGEKLFF. DNA of the CDR3: TGTGCCAGCAGCTCTCCCGGGGCAGGGGGTGAAAAACTGTTTTTT. This sequence joins TRBV11-2 and TRBJ1-4; 7 bases agree with TRBD1. CDR1 and CDR2 (germline): SGHAT, FQNNGV. The V segment lost 4 bases and the J segment 7 bases; nucleotides outside the gene matches: 9. This CDR3 spans 15 amino acids.

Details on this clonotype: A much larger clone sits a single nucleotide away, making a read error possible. CDR3 in amino acids: CTSSAPGTYGYTF. CDR3 DNA: TGTACCAGCAGTGCTCCTGGGACATACGGCTACACCTTC. V and J are TRBV6-1 and TRBJ1-2; D is possibly TRBD1 (6 bases). The CDR3 contains 13 residues. Germline CDR1 MNHNS, CDR2 SASEGT.

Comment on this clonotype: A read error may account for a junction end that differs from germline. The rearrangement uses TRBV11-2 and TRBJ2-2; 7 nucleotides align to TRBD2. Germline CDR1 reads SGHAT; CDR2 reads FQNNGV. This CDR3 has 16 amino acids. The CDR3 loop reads CGSSSTSGMITGELFF. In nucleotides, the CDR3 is TGTGGCAGCAGCTCCACGAGCGGGATGATCACCGGGGAGCTGTTTTTT.

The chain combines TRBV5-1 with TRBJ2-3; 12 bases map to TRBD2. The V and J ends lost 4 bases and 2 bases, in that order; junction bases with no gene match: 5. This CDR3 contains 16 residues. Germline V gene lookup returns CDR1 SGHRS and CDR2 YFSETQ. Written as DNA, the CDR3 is TGCGCCAGCAGCACGGGACTAGCGGGTTACACAGATACGCAGTATTTT. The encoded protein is CASSTGLAGYTDTQYF.

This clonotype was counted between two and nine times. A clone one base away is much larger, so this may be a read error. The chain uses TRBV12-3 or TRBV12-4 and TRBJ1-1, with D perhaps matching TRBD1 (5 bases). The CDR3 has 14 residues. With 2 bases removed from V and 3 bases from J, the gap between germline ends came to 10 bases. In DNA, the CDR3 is TGTGCCAGCAGTTTACAGGGAGTGGACACTGAAGCTTTCTTT. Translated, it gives CASSLQGVDTEAFF.

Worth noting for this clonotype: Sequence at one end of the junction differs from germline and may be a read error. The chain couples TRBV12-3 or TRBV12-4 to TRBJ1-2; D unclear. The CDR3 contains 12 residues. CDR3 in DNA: TGTGCCGGCAGTTTGGGATTGGTTGGCTACACCTTC. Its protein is CAGSLGLVGYTF.

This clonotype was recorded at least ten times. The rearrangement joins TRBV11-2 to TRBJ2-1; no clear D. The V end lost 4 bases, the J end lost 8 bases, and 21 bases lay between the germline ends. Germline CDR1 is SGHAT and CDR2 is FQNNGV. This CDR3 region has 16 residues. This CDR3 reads CASSSRFLGKHDEQFF. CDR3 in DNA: TGTGCCAGCAGCTCCCGCTTTTTAGGGAAACACGATGAGCAGTTCTTC.

CDR3 residues: CIAGKSGPGRRAFF. For the CDR3, the DNA is TGCATCGCTGGAAAATCGGGGCCCGGACGAAGGGCTTTCTTT. The J gene is TRBJ1-1, the V gene TRBV29-1, with a tentative D call TRBD1 (5 bases). Germline V gene data show CDR1 as SQVTM and CDR2 as ANQGSEA. The CDR3 has 14 residues.

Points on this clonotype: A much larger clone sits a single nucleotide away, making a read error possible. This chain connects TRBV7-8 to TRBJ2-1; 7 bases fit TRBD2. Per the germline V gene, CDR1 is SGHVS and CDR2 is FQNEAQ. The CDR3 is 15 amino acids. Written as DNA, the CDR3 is TGTACCAGCAGCTCTAGCGGACTAACCTACAATGAGCAGTTCTTC. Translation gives CTSSSSGLTYNEQFF.

CDR3 coding DNA: TGTGCCAGCAGCTTAGTCCCAGGGGGTATCACAGATACGCAGTATTTT. It specifies CASSLVPGGITDTQYF. V is TRBV7-9 and J is TRBJ2-3, with TRBD1 identical over 7 bases. Germline V gene lookup returns CDR1 SEHNR and CDR2 FQNEAQ (reference sequence). With V trimmed by 1 base and J by 2 bases, 6 bases remained unmatched. The CDR3 covers 16 residues.

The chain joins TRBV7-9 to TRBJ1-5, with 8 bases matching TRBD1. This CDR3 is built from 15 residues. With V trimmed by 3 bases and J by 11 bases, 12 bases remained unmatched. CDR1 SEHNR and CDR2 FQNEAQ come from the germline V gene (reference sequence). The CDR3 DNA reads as TGTGCCAGCAGCTTGGGACAGGCCCCGATTGAGGCCCAGCATTTT. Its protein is CASSLGQAPIEAQHF.

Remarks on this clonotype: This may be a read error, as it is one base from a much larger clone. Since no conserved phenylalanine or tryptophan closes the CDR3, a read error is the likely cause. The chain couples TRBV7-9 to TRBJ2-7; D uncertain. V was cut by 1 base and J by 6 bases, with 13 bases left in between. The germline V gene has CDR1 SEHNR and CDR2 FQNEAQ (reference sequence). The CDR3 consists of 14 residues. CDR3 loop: CASSLGFLDTEQYL. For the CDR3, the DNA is TGTGCCAGCAGCTTAGGCTTCCTAGATACCGAGCAGTACCTC.

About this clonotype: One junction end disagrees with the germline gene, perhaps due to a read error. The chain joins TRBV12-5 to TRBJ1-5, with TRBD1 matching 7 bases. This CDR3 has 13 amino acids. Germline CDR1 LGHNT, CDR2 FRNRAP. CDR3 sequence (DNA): TGTGCTTGTGGTTCCGGGACAGCCCGAGGCCTGCATTTT. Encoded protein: CACGSGTARGLHF.

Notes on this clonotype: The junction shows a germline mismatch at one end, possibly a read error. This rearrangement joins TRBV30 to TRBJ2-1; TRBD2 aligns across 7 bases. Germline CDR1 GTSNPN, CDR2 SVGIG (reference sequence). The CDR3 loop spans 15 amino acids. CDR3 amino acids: CSWSTGLTSYNEQFF. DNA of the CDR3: TGTTCCTGGAGTACGGGACTAACCTCCTACAATGAGCAGTTCTTC.

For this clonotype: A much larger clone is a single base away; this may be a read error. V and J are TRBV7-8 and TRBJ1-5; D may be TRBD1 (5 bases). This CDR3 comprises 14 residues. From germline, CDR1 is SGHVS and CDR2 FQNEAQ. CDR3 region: CSSSLVGVNQPQHF. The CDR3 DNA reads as TGTTCCAGCAGCTTAGTGGGGGTCAATCAGCCCCAGCATTTT.